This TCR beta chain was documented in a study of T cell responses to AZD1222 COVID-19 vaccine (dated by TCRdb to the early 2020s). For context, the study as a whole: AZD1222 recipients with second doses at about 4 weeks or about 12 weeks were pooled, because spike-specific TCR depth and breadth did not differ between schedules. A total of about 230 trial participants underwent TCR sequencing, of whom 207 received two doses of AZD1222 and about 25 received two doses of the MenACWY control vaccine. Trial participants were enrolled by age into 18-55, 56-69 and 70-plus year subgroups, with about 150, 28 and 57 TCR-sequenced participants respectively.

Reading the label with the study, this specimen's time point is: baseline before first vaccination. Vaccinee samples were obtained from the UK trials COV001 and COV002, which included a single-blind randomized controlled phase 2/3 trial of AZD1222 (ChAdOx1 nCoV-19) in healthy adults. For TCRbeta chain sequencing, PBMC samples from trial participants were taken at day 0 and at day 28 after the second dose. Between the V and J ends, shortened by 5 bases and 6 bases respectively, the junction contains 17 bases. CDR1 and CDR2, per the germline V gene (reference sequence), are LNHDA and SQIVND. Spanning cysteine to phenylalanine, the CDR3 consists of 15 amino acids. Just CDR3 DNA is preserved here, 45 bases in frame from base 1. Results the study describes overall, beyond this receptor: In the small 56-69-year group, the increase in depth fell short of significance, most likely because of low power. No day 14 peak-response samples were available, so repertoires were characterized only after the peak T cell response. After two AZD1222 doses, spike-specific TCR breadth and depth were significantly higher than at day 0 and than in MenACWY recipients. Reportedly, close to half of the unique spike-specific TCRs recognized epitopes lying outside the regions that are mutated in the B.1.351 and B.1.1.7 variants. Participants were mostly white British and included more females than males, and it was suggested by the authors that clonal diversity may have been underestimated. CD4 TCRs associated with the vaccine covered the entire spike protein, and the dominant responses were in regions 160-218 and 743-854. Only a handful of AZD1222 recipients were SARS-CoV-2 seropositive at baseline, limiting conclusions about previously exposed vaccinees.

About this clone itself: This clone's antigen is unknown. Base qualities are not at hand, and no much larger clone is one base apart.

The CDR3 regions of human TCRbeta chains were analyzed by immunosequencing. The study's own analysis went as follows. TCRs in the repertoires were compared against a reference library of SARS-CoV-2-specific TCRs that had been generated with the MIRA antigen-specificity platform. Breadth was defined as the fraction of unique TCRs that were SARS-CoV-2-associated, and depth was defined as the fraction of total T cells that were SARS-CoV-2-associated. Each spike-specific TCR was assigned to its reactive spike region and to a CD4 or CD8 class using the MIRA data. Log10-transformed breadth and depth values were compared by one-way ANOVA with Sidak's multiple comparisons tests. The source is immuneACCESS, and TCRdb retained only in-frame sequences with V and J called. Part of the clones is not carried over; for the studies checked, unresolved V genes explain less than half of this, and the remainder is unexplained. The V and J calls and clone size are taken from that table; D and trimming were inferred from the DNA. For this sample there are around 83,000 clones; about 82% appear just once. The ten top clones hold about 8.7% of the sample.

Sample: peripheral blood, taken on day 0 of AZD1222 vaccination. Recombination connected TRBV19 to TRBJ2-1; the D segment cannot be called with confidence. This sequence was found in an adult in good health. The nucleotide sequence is TGTGCCAGTAGTTCGTCCCCCGGTCTAAGCAATGAGCAGTTCTTC. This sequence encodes CASSSSPGLSNEQFF.